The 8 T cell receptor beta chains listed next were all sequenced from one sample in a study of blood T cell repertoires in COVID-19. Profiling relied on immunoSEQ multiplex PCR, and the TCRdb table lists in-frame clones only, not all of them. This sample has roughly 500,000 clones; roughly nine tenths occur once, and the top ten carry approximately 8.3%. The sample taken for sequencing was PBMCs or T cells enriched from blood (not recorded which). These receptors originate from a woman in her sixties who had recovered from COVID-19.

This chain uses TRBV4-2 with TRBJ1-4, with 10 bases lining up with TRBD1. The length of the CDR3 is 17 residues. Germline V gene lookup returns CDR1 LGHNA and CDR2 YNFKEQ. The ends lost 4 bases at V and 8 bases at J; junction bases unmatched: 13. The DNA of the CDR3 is TGTGCCAGCAGCCCCCGCGGCGGTGGGACAGGGGAGGAAAAACTGTTTTTT. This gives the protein CASSPRGGGTGEEKLFF.

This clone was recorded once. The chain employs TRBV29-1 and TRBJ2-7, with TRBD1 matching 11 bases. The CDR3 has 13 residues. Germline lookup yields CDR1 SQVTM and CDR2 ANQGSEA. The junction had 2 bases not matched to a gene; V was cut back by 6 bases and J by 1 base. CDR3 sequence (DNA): TGCAGCGTCCGGGACAGGGGGTCCTACGAGCAGTACTTC. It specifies CSVRDRGSYEQYF.

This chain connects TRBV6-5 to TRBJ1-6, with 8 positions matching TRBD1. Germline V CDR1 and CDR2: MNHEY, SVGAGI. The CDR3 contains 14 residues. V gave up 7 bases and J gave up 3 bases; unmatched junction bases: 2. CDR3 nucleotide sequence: TGTGCCAGCAAACAGGGGGTCTATAATTCACCCCTCCACTTT. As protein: CASKQGVYNSPLHF.

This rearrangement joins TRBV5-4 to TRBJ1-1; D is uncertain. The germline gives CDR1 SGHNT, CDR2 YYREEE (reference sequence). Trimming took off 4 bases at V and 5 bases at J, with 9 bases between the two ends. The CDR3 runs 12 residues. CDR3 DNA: TGTGCCAGCAGCCAACAGCTTACTGAAGCTTTCTTT. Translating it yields CASSQQLTEAFF.

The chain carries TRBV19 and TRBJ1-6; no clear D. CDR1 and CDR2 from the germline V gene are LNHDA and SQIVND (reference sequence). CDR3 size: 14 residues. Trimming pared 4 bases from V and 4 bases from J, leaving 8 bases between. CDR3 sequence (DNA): TGTGCCAGTAGTACCGGGTCTTATAATTCACCCCTCCACTTT. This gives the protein CASSTGSYNSPLHF.

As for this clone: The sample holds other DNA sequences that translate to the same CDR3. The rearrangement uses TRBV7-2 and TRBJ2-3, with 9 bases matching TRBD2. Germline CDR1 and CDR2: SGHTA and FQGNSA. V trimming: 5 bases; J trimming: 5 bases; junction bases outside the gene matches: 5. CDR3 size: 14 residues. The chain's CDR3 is CASSLSGGGDTQYF. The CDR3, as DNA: TGTGCCAGCAGCCTTAGCGGGGGCGGAGATACGCAGTATTTT.

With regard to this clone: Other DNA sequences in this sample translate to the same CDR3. The CDR3 DNA sequence: TGCGCCAGCAGCTCGAGCACAGATACGCAGTATTTT. The encoded protein is CASSSSTDTQYF. The rearrangement links TRBV5-1 to TRBJ2-3; D uncertain. Germline values: CDR1 SGHRS, CDR2 YFSETQ. V shed 3 bases and J shed 0 bases, with 2 bases lying between them. This CDR3 is built from 12 residues.

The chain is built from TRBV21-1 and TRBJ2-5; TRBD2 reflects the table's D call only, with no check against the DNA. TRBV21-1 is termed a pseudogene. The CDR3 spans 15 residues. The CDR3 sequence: CASSKRTPSEGTQYF. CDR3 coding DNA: TGTGCCAGCAGCAAAAGGACCCCTAGCGAGGGGACCCAGTACTTC.